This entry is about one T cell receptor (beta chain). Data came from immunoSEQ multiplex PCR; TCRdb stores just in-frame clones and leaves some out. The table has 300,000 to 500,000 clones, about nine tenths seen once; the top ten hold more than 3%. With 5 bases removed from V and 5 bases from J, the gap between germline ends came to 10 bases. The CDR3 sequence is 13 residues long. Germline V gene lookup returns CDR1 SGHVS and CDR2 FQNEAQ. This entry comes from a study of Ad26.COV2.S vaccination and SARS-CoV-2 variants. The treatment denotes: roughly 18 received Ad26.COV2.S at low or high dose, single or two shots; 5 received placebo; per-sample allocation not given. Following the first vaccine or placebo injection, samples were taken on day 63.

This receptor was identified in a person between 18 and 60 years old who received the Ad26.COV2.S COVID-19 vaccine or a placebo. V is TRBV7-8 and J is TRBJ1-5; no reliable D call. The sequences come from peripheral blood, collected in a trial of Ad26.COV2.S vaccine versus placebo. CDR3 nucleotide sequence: TGTGCCAGCAGCCCAAGACCCGATCAGCCCCAGCATTTT. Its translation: CASSPRPDQPQHF.